A selection of T cell receptor beta chains follows, all from one sample in a study of CD8+CD57+ T cells in acquired aplastic anemia. TCRdb re-called the reads through MiXCR, storing one row per CDR3 protein. The repertoire consists of about 220,000 distinct CDR3 sequences, with roughly 33% occurring once and the leading ten covering around 1.1%. Sequencing was performed on sorted CD4+, CD8+, or CD8+CD57+ T cells (not recorded which) from PBMCs. These receptors all stem from a human donor in good health, serving as a control. CDR3s include the opening cysteine and the closing phenylalanine or tryptophan. A D gene is named only where the DNA matches it firmly. Clone size is given for some rows only: seen once, a few or many times, or a class if the clone is expanded.

D: NA
J: TRBJ2-2
size: many
V: TRBV2
length: 16
DNA: TGTGCCAGATCCTCCGTTGGCGGAACTAACACCGGGGAGCTGTTTTTT
CDR3: CARSSVGGTNTGELFF

D: NA
J: TRBJ2-7
size: many
V: TRBV20-1
length: 15
DNA: TGCAGTGCCCAGACCCTCGGAGCGCACTCCTACGAGCAGTACTTC
CDR3: CSAQTLGAHSYEQYF

D: TRBD1
J: TRBJ1-1
size: few
V: TRBV10-3
length: 14
DNA: TGTGCCATCGGTCAGGACAGGAAGAACACTGAAGCTTTCTTT
CDR3: CAIGQDRKNTEAFF

D: NA
J: TRBJ2-4
size: NA
V: TRBV3-1
length: 15
DNA: TGTGCCAGCAGCCAAGGGTGGGACGGACAAAACATTCAGTACTTC
CDR3: CASSQGWDGQNIQYF

D: TRBD1
J: TRBJ2-7
size: once
V: TRBV2
length: 14
DNA: TGTGCCAGTAAAGGACAGGGGGACTCCTACGAGCAGTACTTC
CDR3: CASKGQGDSYEQYF

D: NA
J: TRBJ2-5
size: NA
V: TRBV7-6
length: 14
DNA: TGTGCCAGCAGCGATAGGCCAGACCAAGAGACCCAGTACTTC
CDR3: CASSDRPDQETQYF

D: NA
J: TRBJ1-3
size: NA
V: TRBV2
length: 16
DNA: TGTGCCAGCAGTGAAAAACGGTGGAGCTCTGGAAACACCATATATTTT
CDR3: CASSEKRWSSGNTIYF

D: NA
J: TRBJ1-1
size: NA
V: TRBV10-3
length: 12
DNA: TGTGCCATCAGCGCGACAGTGGCTGAAGCTTTCTTT
CDR3: CAISATVAEAFF

D: TRBD1
J: TRBJ1-1
size: NA
V: TRBV5-1
length: 14
DNA: TGCGCCAGCAGCTTAGGAGGGGGCATCACTGAAGCTTTCTTT
CDR3: CASSLGGGITEAFF

D: NA
J: TRBJ1-6
size: NA
V: TRBV4-2
length: 15
DNA: TGTGCCAGCAGCCGAGCCAGGGAGGCGAGTTCACCCCTCCACTTT
CDR3: CASSRAREASSPLHF

D: NA
J: TRBJ2-3
size: few
V: TRBV20-1
length: 14
DNA: TGCAGTGCTAGAGTGTACAGGGCGGGGGATACGCAGTATTTT
CDR3: CSARVYRAGDTQYF

D: NA
J: TRBJ1-3
size: many
V: TRBV7-9
length: 15
DNA: TGTGCCAGCAGCTTCTCCGGTGGGTCTGGAAACACCATATATTTT
CDR3: CASSFSGGSGNTIYF